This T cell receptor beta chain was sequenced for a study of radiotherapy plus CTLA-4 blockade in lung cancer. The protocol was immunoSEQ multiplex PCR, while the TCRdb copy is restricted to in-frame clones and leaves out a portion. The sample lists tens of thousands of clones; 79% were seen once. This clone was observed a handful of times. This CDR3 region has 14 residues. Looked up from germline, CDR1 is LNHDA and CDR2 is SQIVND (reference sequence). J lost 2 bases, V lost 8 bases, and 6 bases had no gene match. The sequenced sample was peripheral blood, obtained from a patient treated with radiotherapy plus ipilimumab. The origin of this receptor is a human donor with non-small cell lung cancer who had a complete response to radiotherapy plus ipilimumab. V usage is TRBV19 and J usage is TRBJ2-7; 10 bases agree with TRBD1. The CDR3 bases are TGTGCCAGTTCACGGACAGGGGGAGCCTACGAGCAGTACTTC. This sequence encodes CASSRTGGAYEQYF.